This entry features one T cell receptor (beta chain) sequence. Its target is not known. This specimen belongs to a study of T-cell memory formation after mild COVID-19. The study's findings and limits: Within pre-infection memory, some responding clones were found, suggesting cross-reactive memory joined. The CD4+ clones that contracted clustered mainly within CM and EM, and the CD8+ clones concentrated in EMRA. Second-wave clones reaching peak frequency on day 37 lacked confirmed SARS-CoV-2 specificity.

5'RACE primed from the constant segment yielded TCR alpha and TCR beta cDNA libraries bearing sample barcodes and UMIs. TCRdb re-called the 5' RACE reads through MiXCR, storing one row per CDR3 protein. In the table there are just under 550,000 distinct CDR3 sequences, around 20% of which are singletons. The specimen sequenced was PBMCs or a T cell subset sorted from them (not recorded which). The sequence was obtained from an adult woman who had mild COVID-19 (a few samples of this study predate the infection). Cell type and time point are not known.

For the CDR3, the DNA is TGTGCCAGCAGACCTGGGACAGGGGTTACGAACACTGAAGCTTTCTTT. Its protein product is CASRPGTGVTNTEAFF. The V call is TRBV7-9, the J call TRBJ1-1; TRBD1 matches at 10 bases. The CDR3 is made up of 16 amino acids. J was trimmed by 1 base and V by 6 bases; bases with no gene match: 8. CDR1 SEHNR and CDR2 FQNEAQ come from the germline V gene (reference sequence).